Presented here are 22 T cell receptor beta chains from one specimen sequenced in a study of CD8+CD57+ T cells in acquired aplastic anemia listed by TCRdb under 2018. TCRdb shows the sequencer as Illumina HiSeq 2000. Genomic DNA served as template for TCR beta VDJ combination and CDR3 sequence profiling. TCRdb reworked the public reads: Q25 trimming with fastp, MiXCR clone assembly, productive beta chains retained. One record per CDR3 amino acid sequence lists the most common genes and DNA. In this sample the table shows 260,000 or so distinct CDR3 sequences, approximately 80% of which occur a single time. Less than 50% of the sample lies in the top ten. Flow cytometry had shown CD8+CD57+ cell expansion in the patients selected for sequencing. Input material: sorted CD4+, CD8+, or CD8+CD57+ T cells (not recorded which) from PBMCs. The receptor set was obtained from a human donor with aplastic anemia.

As for this clonotype: The missing conserved phenylalanine or tryptophan at the end of this CDR3 makes a read error likely. Because the CDR3's place on the DNA is in doubt, the DNA is left out and the CDR3 is given as listed by TCRdb. The chain couples TRBV7-8 to TRBJ2-3; the tabulated D call, TRBD2, remains unverified against the DNA. Germline values: CDR1 SGHVS, CDR2 FQNEAQ. The CDR3 contains 13 residues when both ends are counted. CDR3 loop: CASSFAGGANTQY.

With respect to this clonotype: The conserved phenylalanine or tryptophan is not found at the CDR3 terminus, so this likely reflects a read error. It is unclear where the CDR3 begins or ends on the DNA, so no DNA is shown, and the CDR3 is as TCRdb lists it. The rearrangement joins TRBV9 to TRBJ2-3; the listed D gene, TRBD1, was not tested against the DNA. Germline CDR1 and CDR2: SGDLS and YYNGEE. The CDR3 extends over 13 residues, inclusive of both ends. CDR3 in amino acids: CASLRGCPAGLLL.

The chain combines TRBV11-3 with TRBJ1-2; D possibly corresponds to TRBD1 (5 bases). Looked up from germline, CDR1 is SGHNT and CDR2 is YENEEA. The germline V and J ends were trimmed by 2 bases and 3 bases, with 16 bases remaining between them. CDR3 size: 16 residues. CDR3 sequence: CASSLRQRGLDYGYTF. The CDR3 DNA is TGTGCCAGCAGCTTACGTCAGAGGGGCTTGGACTATGGCTACACCTTC.

On this clonotype itself: One end of the junction does not line up with germline, which may come from a read error. This rearrangement joins TRBV7-3 to TRBJ2-1; D is uncertain. Looked up from germline, CDR1 is SGHTA and CDR2 is FQGTGA. The CDR3 extends over 13 amino acids. The CDR3 DNA sequence: TGTGCCAGCAGCTTAGTTCCTGCTACTGAGAAGTTCTTC. It codes for CASSLVPATEKFF. The entire variable domain, with the rest obtained from reference TRBV7-3 and TRBJ2-1, is as follows: GAGVSQTPSNKVTEKGKYVELRCDPISGHTALYWYRQSLGQGPEFLIYFQGTGAADDSGLPNDRFFAVRPEGSVSTLKIQRTERGDSAVYLCASSLVPATEKFFGPGTRLTVL.

Remarks on this clonotype: Given a much more abundant clone one base away, this may be a read error. As the CDR3 is not closed by the conserved phenylalanine or tryptophan, this likely results from a read error. It is unclear where the CDR3 begins or ends on the DNA, so no DNA is shown, and the CDR3 is as TCRdb lists it. CDR3 in amino acids: CASSLPKRGYYNE. J is TRBJ2-5 and V is TRBV7-3; TRBD2 is taken as the D call from the table, unchecked against the DNA. In germline, CDR1 is SGHTA, CDR2 FQGTGA. The CDR3 comprises 13 residues, both ends counted.

The chain links TRBV20-1 to TRBJ1-1; D is possibly TRBD1 (5 bases). The CDR3 has 14 amino acids. Looked up from germline, CDR1 is DFQATT and CDR2 is SNEGSKA (reference sequence). V dropped 1 base and J dropped 0 bases, with 9 bases sitting between them. For the CDR3, the DNA is TGCAGTGCTAGAGTCAACAGGATGAACACTGAAGCTTTCTTT. Its protein product is CSARVNRMNTEAFF.

A remark on this clonotype: The germline gene is not matched at one end of the junction; a read error may be the cause. The V and J genes are TRBV9 and TRBJ2-2; possible D gene TRBD2, 6 bases. Per germline, CDR1 SGDLS and CDR2 YYNGEE. The CDR3 loop spans 15 amino acids. The CDR3 protein is CASSEGRRDTAGLFF. In nucleotides, the CDR3 is TGTGCCAGTAGCGAGGGGAGGAGAGATACCGCCGGGCTGTTTTTT.

The chain recombines TRBV7-9 with TRBJ2-7; TRBD1 matches at 11 bases. Looked up from germline, CDR1 is SEHNR and CDR2 is FQNEAQ (reference sequence). The J segment lost 2 bases and the V segment lost 11 bases, leaving 11 bases of the junction unmatched. The CDR3 runs 15 residues. CDR3 sequence (DNA): TGTGCCGGACAGGGGGCTAGGGAGACCACCTACGAGCAGTACGTC. Encoded protein: CAGQGARETTYEQYV.

V gene TRBV7-9 combines with J gene TRBJ1-1, with 10 bases fitting TRBD1. The germline V gene encodes CDR1 SEHNR and CDR2 FQNEAQ (reference sequence). Unmatched junction bases numbered 17, after V lost 5 bases and J lost 14 bases. The CDR3 covers 15 residues. The CDR3 region has the DNA TGTGCCAGCAGCCATGGTCGACAGGGGGCCCCTGAGCAGTTCTTT. Its translation is CASSHGRQGAPEQFF.

The chain has TRBV10-3 and TRBJ2-7; D may be TRBD1 (6 bases). This CDR3 comprises 12 residues. Germline V gene lookup returns CDR1 ENHRY and CDR2 SYGVKD. V lost 10 bases and J 3 bases, leaving 13 bases between the germline ends. The CDR3 sequence is CASGQQSYEQYF. Here the CDR3 DNA reads TGTGCCAGTGGACAGCAAAGCTACGAGCAGTACTTC.

About this clonotype: Here the CDR3 omits its conserved ending phenylalanine or tryptophan, so a read error is the likely source. The DNA is left out, because the CDR3 cannot be placed on it with certainty; the CDR3 is given as TCRdb lists it. This chain connects TRBV7-8 to TRBJ2-1; whether TRBD1, the table's D call, matches the DNA was not checked. 16 amino acids form the CDR3, both terminal residues included. Germline V gene sequence: CDR1 SGHVS, CDR2 FQNEAQ. This CDR3 reads CASSFHPDGTALDRFL.

The rearrangement joins TRBV7-4 to TRBJ1-5; D not certain. This CDR3 has 13 amino acids. Trimming pared 6 bases from V and 4 bases from J, leaving 10 bases between. Germline CDR1 SGHVT, CDR2 SQSDAQ. The CDR3 region has the DNA TGTGCCAGCAGTAGTCCGGGGAATCAGCCCCAGCATTTT. Amino acids: CASSSPGNQPQHF.

This clonotype has ten or more counts. The rearrangement joins TRBV7-8 to TRBJ1-6; a weak D match, TRBD1 (6 bases). CDR1 SGHVS and CDR2 FQNEAQ come from the germline V gene. The CDR3 has 15 residues. V shed 4 bases and J shed 7 bases, with 14 bases lying between them. The CDR3 is CASSSNRAGNSPLHF. Written as DNA, the CDR3 is TGTGCCAGCAGCTCTAACAGGGCTGGAAATTCACCCCTCCACTTT.

This clonotype showed up just a few times. This chain links TRBV10-3 with TRBJ1-1, with D possibly being TRBD1 (6 bases). Germline loops: CDR1 ENHRY, CDR2 SYGVKD. This CDR3 spans 13 amino acids. Trimming took 8 bases from V and 1 from J, leaving 11 bases between them. Written as DNA, the CDR3 is TGTGCCATCGCGAGGGGGACGAACACTGAAGCTTTCTTT. It codes for CAIARGTNTEAFF.

The J gene is TRBJ2-7, the V gene TRBV7-6, with D possibly TRBD2 on 6 matching bases. V gave up 0 bases and J gave up 4 bases, with 22 bases separating them. The germline gives CDR1 SGHVS, CDR2 FNYEAQ. This CDR3 is built from 18 residues. The CDR3 coding sequence is TGTGCCAGCAGCTTAGCGGGAGGTCGCGATACGCATTATTACGAGCAGTACGTC. The encoded protein is CASSLAGGRDTHYYEQYV.

Regarding this clonotype: It is unclear where the CDR3 begins or ends on the DNA, so no DNA is shown, and the CDR3 is as TCRdb lists it. This chain joins TRBV7-9 and TRBJ2-1; TRBD2, the table's D call, lacks a check against the DNA. Per the germline V gene, CDR1 is SEHNR and CDR2 is FQNEAQ (reference sequence). The CDR3 extends over 14 residues, inclusive of both ends. This CDR3 reads CASSSSATQYFGPF.

This clonotype was found once. Likely a read error: the CDR3 ends without its conserved phenylalanine or tryptophan. The limits of the CDR3 on the DNA are not certain, so only TCRdb's listed CDR3 is given. The chain links TRBV7-6 to TRBJ1-6; the DNA was not used to check the table's D call, TRBD1. From germline, CDR1 is SGHVS and CDR2 FNYEAQ. The CDR3 contains 13 residues when both ends are counted. The CDR3 region is CASSHAGGPNQHS.

This clonotype appeared many times. V gene TRBV7-6 combines with J gene TRBJ1-1; D is possibly TRBD1 (5 bases). Germline V CDR1 and CDR2: SGHVS, FNYEAQ. V was clipped by 7 bases and J by 14 bases, with 29 bases between them. CDR3 length: 15 amino acids. CDR3 in DNA: TGTGCCAGCACCCTAGGGAGGGTCCCCTCTGGGGCCAACTTCTTT. Amino acid sequence: CASTLGRVPSGANFF.

CDR3 coding DNA: TGTGCCACCAGCAGAGATCCAGGGACTAGCGAAGAGCAGTTCTTC. This translates into CATSRDPGTSEEQFF. V gene TRBV15 combines with J gene TRBJ2-1; 10 bases are a match to TRBD2. V trimming: 0 bases; J trimming: 10 bases; junction bases outside the gene matches: 6. Per germline, CDR1 LNHNV and CDR2 YYDKDF (reference sequence). The CDR3 consists of 15 residues.

J is TRBJ1-2 and V is TRBV7-8, with a tentative D call TRBD1 (5 bases). The CDR3 is 15 residues long. CDR1 SGHVS and CDR2 FQNEAQ come from the germline V gene. Between the trimmed V and J ends, which lost 3 bases and 9 bases, there was a span of 20 bases. The chain's CDR3 is CASSLNPDATARYTF. The CDR3 bases are TGTGCCAGCAGCTTGAATCCAGACGCGACAGCCCGCTACACCTTC.

This chain uses TRBV24-1 with TRBJ2-3, with D possibly TRBD2 on 6 matching bases. Germline values: CDR1 KGHDR, CDR2 SFDVKD. V was pared by 5 bases and J by 1 base, with 9 bases between. The CDR3 is 14 residues long. CDR3 nucleotides: TGTGCCACCAGTGCCCCGGGAGGCACAGATACGCAGTATTTT. As protein: CATSAPGGTDTQYF.

Notes on this clonotype: The final CDR3 position lacks the conserved phenylalanine or tryptophan, pointing to a likely read error. No DNA is shown, since the ends of the CDR3 on it are uncertain; the CDR3 is the one TCRdb lists. CDR3 residues: CASGTGGEKLLFV. J is TRBJ2-5 and V is TRBV9; the table gives TRBD1 as D, unverified against the DNA. Germline CDR1 SGDLS, CDR2 YYNGEE. The CDR3 is 13 residues long, counting both termini.